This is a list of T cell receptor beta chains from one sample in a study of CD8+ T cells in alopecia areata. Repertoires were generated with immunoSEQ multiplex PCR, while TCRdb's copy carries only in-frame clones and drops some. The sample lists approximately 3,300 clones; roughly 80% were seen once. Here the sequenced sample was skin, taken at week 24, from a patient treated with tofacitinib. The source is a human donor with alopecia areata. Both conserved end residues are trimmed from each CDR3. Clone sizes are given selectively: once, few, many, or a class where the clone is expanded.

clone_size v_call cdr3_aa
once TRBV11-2 ASSLEFGRRNTEAF
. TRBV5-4 ASSAWADTQY
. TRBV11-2 ASSTGAAMGAYGYT
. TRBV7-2 ASSLFQASGELF
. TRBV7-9 ASRRVQLNTGELF
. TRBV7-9 ASSPTGTGFPKRVNEQF
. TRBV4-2 ASSQGGLRGGAADTQY
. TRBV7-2 ASTNKDRNTGELF
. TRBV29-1 SVEEPDRASGNTIY
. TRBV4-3 ASSHTPAGGEKLF
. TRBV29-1 SVGIVGGSETQY
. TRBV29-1 SVVQGGETQY
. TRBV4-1 ASSQDPGLAGGRGEQF
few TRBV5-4 ASSFTGEETQY
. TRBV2 ASVDVFLYEQY
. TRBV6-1 ASSELQADRGPFGYT
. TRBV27 AAAPGRTYGYT
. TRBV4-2 ASSPMASGGSDTQY
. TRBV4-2 ASSPQGLAGSNEQF
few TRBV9 ASSGGQATTGELF
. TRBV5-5 ASTLRTPNTGELF
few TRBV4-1 ASSQDGQGLSGELF
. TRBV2 ASTGGGAEAF
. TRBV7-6 ASSASPGQGYGYT
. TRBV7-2 ASSLVVRDTGELF
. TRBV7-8 ASSLSDGISYEQY
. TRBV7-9 ASSSVSSYNEQF
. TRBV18 ASSSDANTGELF
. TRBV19 ASSTVGTGRRELF
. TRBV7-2 ASSLSPSGGTYEQY
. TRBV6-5 ASSTGGTDFEAF
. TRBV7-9 ASSLGAYEQY
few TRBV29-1 SVGDRVNTEAF
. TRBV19 ASSIIGRYY
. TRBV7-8 ASSSRPGVSSEQY